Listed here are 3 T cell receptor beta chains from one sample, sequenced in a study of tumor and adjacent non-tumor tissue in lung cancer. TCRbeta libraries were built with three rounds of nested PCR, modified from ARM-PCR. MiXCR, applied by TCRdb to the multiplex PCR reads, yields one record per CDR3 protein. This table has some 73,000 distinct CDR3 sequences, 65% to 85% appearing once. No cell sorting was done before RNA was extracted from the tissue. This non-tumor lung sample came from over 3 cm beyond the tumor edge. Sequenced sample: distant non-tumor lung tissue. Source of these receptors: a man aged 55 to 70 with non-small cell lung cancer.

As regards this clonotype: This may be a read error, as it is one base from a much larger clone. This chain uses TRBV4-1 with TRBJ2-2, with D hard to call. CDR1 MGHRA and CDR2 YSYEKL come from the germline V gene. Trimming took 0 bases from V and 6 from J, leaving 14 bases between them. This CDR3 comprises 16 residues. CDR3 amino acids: CASSQEVHWSSGELFF. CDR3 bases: TGCGCCAGCAGCCAAGAAGTCCATTGGTCCTCCGGGGAGCTGTTTTTT.

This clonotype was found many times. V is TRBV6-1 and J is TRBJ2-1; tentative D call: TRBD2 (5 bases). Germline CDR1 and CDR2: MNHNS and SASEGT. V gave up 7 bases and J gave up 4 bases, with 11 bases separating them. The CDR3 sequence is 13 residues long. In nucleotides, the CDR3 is TGTGCCAGCACCGAAGCGGAATACAATGAGCAGTTCTTC. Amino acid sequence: CASTEAEYNEQFF.

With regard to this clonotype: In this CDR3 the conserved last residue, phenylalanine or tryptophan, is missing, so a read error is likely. The CDR3 DNA reads as TGTGCCAGCAGGCCCGGGACAGGGAATACCTATGGCTACACCCTC. Its translation is CASRPGTGNTYGYTL. V usage is TRBV7-9 and J usage is TRBJ1-2, with 9 bases that match TRBD1. CDR3 length equals 15 residues. V gave up 6 bases and J gave up 4 bases; unmatched junction bases: 9. The germline CDR1 and CDR2 sequences are SEHNR and FQNEAQ (reference sequence).